The following is a TCR beta chain sequence with its context. The antigen is unknown. The data belong to a study of shared clonotypes between healthy human individuals. Study-wide findings and caveats: Although depth was large, rarefaction showed that sequencing of the sorted subsets was incomplete. As a rule, naive subsets had a larger estimated richness than memory subsets.

This CDR3 is 14 amino acids long. Trimming removed 3 bases from V and 5 bases from J; junction bases left unmatched: 5. The germline V gene has CDR1 SGHTA and CDR2 FQGNSA. TCRdb's table, derived via immunoSEQ multiplex PCR, lists solely in-frame clones and lacks some. The sample includes over 2,000,000 clones, just under 95% of them seen just once. Selected positively for CCR7 and CD45RO-negative, naive CD8 cells excluded terminally differentiated effector memory CD45RA+ cells. Nashville, Tennessee was home to all donors, each a Caucasian adult. The V and J genes are TRBV7-2 and TRBJ2-7; 9 bases are shared with TRBD1. This TCR was sampled from a man between 18 and 29 years old in good health. Some clones in this sample may be carry-over from other donors' samples. The sample comprised naive CD8+ T cells from PBMCs. The CDR3 is CASSFTGGFDEQYF. CDR3 sequence (DNA): TGTGCCAGCAGCTTTACAGGGGGCTTCGACGAGCAGTACTTC. Combining the CDR3 with reference TRBV7-2 and TRBJ2-7 gives the whole variable domain GAGVSQSPSNKVTEKGKDVELRCDPISGHTALYWYRQSLGQGLEFLIYFQGNSAPDKSGLPSDRFSAERTGGSVSTLTIQRTQQEDSAVYLCASSFTGGFDEQYFGPGTRLTVT.